What follows are 18 T cell receptor beta chains derived from one specimen sequenced in a study of PD-L1 blockade in urothelial cancer. TCRdb's copy holds only in-frame clones and misses some; the assay was immunoSEQ multiplex PCR. Among tens of thousands of clones listed, roughly four fifths were seen once. As to time point: pretreatment peripheral blood. The starting material was PBMCs, obtained around atezolizumab (anti-PD-L1) treatment. These receptor sequences come from a man aged 45 to 65 with urothelial cancer.

The chain is built from TRBV7-9 and TRBJ1-1, with a weak D call TRBD1 (6 bases). V was trimmed by 4 bases and J by 4 bases, leaving 13 bases between them. Germline CDR1 reads SEHNR; CDR2 reads FQNEAQ (reference sequence). The CDR3 spans 14 residues. As DNA, the CDR3 is TGTGCCAGCAGCTCTCAGGGGTTTGGCACTGAAGCTTTCTTT. It translates to CASSSQGFGTEAFF.

The chain employs TRBV4-2 and TRBJ2-7, with 10 bases that match TRBD2. V shed 1 base and J 3 bases; nucleotides not matched to a gene: 0. Germline CDR1 reads LGHNA; CDR2 reads YNFKEQ. The CDR3 spans 14 residues. CDR3: CASSQASGSYEQYF. The CDR3 DNA reads as TGTGCCAGCAGCCAAGCTAGCGGGAGCTACGAGCAGTACTTC.

The chain combines TRBV6-1 with TRBJ1-2, with TRBD1 matching 7 bases. Germline CDR1 MNHNS, CDR2 SASEGT. The V segment lost 9 bases and the J segment 0 bases; nucleotides outside the gene matches: 10. CDR3 length equals 15 residues. The CDR3 coding sequence is TGTGCCAGTATTCAAGGACAGGTACCTAACTATGGCTACACCTTC. Its protein product is CASIQGQVPNYGYTF.

The chain is built from TRBV5-4 and TRBJ2-5, with D perhaps matching TRBD1 (5 bases). V was shortened by 2 bases and J by 5 bases, with 10 bases between the two germline ends. The V gene's germline CDR1 is SGHNT and CDR2 YYREEE (reference sequence). This CDR3 spans 13 amino acids. In nucleotides, the CDR3 is TGTGCCAGCAGCTTAAAAGGGGCGGAGACCCAGTACTTC. This gives the protein CASSLKGAETQYF.

The V gene is TRBV11-1, the J gene TRBJ1-1, with TRBD1 matching 7 bases. The ends lost 5 bases at V and 0 bases at J; junction bases unmatched: 6. The CDR3 loop spans 15 amino acids. Per the germline V gene, CDR1 is SGHAT and CDR2 is FQDESV (reference sequence). CDR3 sequence reads: CASSRRQGLNTEAFF. The CDR3 DNA reads as TGTGCCAGCAGCCGCAGACAGGGATTGAACACTGAAGCTTTCTTT.

The rearrangement joins TRBV18 to TRBJ2-3; D ambiguous. V lost 3 bases, J lost 9 bases, and 13 bases lay in between. Germline CDR1 reads KGHSH; CDR2 reads LQKENI. The CDR3 loop spans 13 amino acids. CDR3 in amino acids: CASSPADQVTQYF. The DNA of the CDR3 is TGTGCCAGCTCACCCGCAGATCAAGTCACGCAGTATTTT.

With regard to this clone: At one end the junction does not follow the germline gene, possibly because of a read error. The chain employs TRBV6-1 and TRBJ1-2; D gene unclear. Germline assignment: CDR1 MNHNS and CDR2 SASEGT. The CDR3 consists of 11 residues. CDR3 bases: TGTGCCAGCAGTGAAGGGTACACGTTAAAATTC. Its translation is CASSEGYTLKF.

The V and J genes are TRBV28 and TRBJ1-3, with D unclear. V lost 6 bases and J lost 8, with 14 bases in between. The CDR3 is made up of 13 amino acids. Germline V lookup: CDR1 MDHEN, CDR2 SYDVKM. The CDR3 spells CASSLARSDTIYF. As DNA, the CDR3 is TGTGCCAGCAGCCTAGCCCGGAGCGACACCATATATTTT.

This clone was detected once. The CDR3 DNA is TGTGCCAGCAGTGTCGCGCAGAGGGGCTACACCTTC. This translates into CASSVAQRGYTF. This chain links TRBV6-1 with TRBJ1-2; D is undetermined. The germline CDR1 and CDR2 sequences are MNHNS and SASEGT. CDR3 length: 12 amino acids. V was clipped by 4 bases and J by 8 bases, with 11 bases between them.

This sequence joins TRBV5-6 and TRBJ2-1; the match to TRBD2 covers 7 bases. From germline, CDR1 is SGHDT and CDR2 YYEEEE. Trimming removed 0 bases from V and 6 bases from J; junction bases left unmatched: 12. The CDR3 length is 17 residues. The CDR3 loop is CASSLDPGGTGGNEQFF. CDR3 DNA: TGTGCCAGCAGCTTGGACCCGGGCGGGACGGGAGGCAATGAGCAGTTCTTC.

This clone appeared a single time. The chain joins TRBV10-2 to TRBJ2-1; tentative D call: TRBD2 (6 bases). This CDR3 comprises 14 residues. Deletions cut 6 bases from V and 5 bases from J, with 14 bases between. Germline-derived CDR1 and CDR2 are WSHSY and SAAADI. The CDR3 loop reads CASRGGALNNEQFF. The CDR3 DNA reads as TGCGCCAGCAGAGGCGGGGCCCTCAACAATGAGCAGTTCTTC.

The table lists this clone with a few counts. The chain joins TRBV7-3 to TRBJ2-1, with a weak D call TRBD2 (6 bases). Trimming removed 6 bases at V and 9 bases at J, with 12 bases between. The CDR3 totals 12 residues. Germline CDR1 and CDR2: SGHTA and FQGTGA. The CDR3 protein is CASRAAGGEQFF. For the CDR3, the DNA is TGTGCCAGCAGGGCTGCCGGGGGTGAGCAGTTCTTC. Combining the CDR3 with reference TRBV7-3 and TRBJ2-1 gives the whole variable domain GAGVSQTPSNKVTEKGKYVELRCDPISGHTALYWYRQSLGQGPEFLIYFQGTGAADDSGLPNDRFFAVRPEGSVSTLKIQRTERGDSAVYLCASRAAGGEQFFGPGTRLTVL.

This clone was seen a few times. The chain joins TRBV7-2 to TRBJ2-1; 8 bases line up with TRBD2. Trimming took 1 base from V and 9 from J; bases not matched to a gene: 5. CDR1 and CDR2 from the germline V gene are SGHTA and FQGNSA. CDR3 length: 14 residues. Here the CDR3 DNA reads TGTGCCAGCAGCTTAGACGGGGGGGCCGGTGAGCAGTTCTTC. Translating gives CASSLDGGAGEQFF.

The chain recombines TRBV10-2 with TRBJ1-1; D not resolved. The CDR3 covers 12 residues. V gave up 6 bases and J gave up 0 bases, with 5 bases separating them. The germline V gene encodes CDR1 WSHSY and CDR2 SAAADI. In nucleotides, the CDR3 is TGCGCCAGCAGACAGATGAACACTGAAGCTTTCTTT. It translates to CASRQMNTEAFF.

This chain joins TRBV25-1 and TRBJ1-1; TRBD1 might be the D (6 bases). Per germline, CDR1 MGHDK and CDR2 SYGVNS. Trimming removed 4 bases at V and 1 base at J, with 13 bases between. The CDR3 runs 15 residues. CDR3: CASSVTGTRNTEAFF. The CDR3 DNA follows: TGTGCCAGCAGTGTAACCGGGACAAGGAACACTGAAGCTTTCTTT.

The V call is TRBV14, the J call TRBJ2-1; D gene uncertain. CDR1 is SGHDN, CDR2 FVKESK, per germline. The CDR3 has 11 residues. Deletions cut 6 bases from V and 4 bases from J, with 4 bases between. The CDR3 loop reads CASSRYNEQFF. CDR3 coding DNA: TGTGCCAGCAGTCGTTACAATGAGCAGTTCTTC.

This chain joins TRBV7-2 and TRBJ1-1; maybe TRBD1 (5 bases). CDR1 is SGHTA, CDR2 FQGNSA, per germline. This CDR3 comprises 12 residues. The V end lost 2 bases, the J end lost 7 bases, and 8 bases lay between the germline ends. CDR3 nucleotides: TGTGCCAGCAGCTTACAGGGATTTGAAGCTTTCTTT. Its protein product is CASSLQGFEAFF.

V gene TRBV28 combines with J gene TRBJ1-2, with 8 bases lining up with TRBD1. This CDR3 is built from 13 residues. The germline gives CDR1 MDHEN, CDR2 SYDVKM. The V and J ends lost 1 base and 8 bases, in that order; junction bases with no gene match: 3. This CDR3 reads CASSLSGGLGYTF. CDR3 nucleotides: TGTGCCAGCAGTTTATCAGGGGGCCTCGGCTACACCTTC.